Each of the 20 T cell receptor beta chains below was sequenced from the same sample in a study of blood T cells in healthy people across ages. For the second PCR, which ran for about 7 to 11 cycles, a sample-barcoded 5' primer and a J-beta primer mix were used. From the 5' RACE reads, TCRdb called clonotypes with MiXCR, one entry per CDR3 protein. The sample consists of some 1.4 million distinct CDR3 sequences, approximately 42% of them appearing once. The sample consisted of blood. These receptors were obtained from a woman between 18 and 29 years old in good health.

The chain joins TRBV7-9 to TRBJ1-2, with unresolved D. The germline V gene encodes CDR1 SEHNR and CDR2 FQNEAQ (reference sequence). The length of the CDR3 is 15 residues. The V and J ends lost 5 bases and 7 bases respectively, with 20 bases between them. The CDR3 region is CASSVSGTGLSGYTF. The CDR3 DNA sequence: TGTGCCAGCAGCGTTAGCGGTACGGGTTTGAGTGGCTACACCTTC.

This clonotype was recorded a few times. The genes are TRBV20-1 and TRBJ1-1; D may be TRBD1 (6 bases). Germline loops: CDR1 DFQATT, CDR2 SNEGSKA (reference sequence). This CDR3 is 14 amino acids long. V gave up 2 bases and J gave up 5 bases, with 15 bases separating them. The CDR3 sequence is CSARIRGGGTEAFF. As DNA, the CDR3 is TGCAGTGCTAGAATCCGAGGGGGGGGGACTGAAGCTTTCTTT.

The rearrangement links TRBV7-2 to TRBJ2-7; D gene uncertain. This CDR3 has 15 residues. Trimming removed 2 bases at V and 3 bases at J, with 14 bases between. Germline values: CDR1 SGHTA, CDR2 FQGNSA. CDR3 sequence reads: CASSLRAGVDYEQYF. DNA for the CDR3: TGTGCCAGCAGCTTACGGGCTGGGGTGGACTACGAGCAGTACTTC.

CDR3 in amino acids: CASSESREPGEQFF. DNA of the CDR3: TGCGCCAGCAGTGAGTCGAGGGAGCCCGGTGAGCAGTTCTTC. The chain is built from TRBV10-2 and TRBJ2-1; D may be TRBD2 (5 bases). Germline V gene sequence: CDR1 WSHSY, CDR2 SAAADI. This CDR3 contains 14 residues. The V end was cut by 0 bases, the J end by 9 bases, with 12 bases between.

The chain recombines TRBV3-1 with TRBJ2-7; 10 bases are a match to TRBD2. Losses at the gene ends were 0 bases for V and 2 bases for J; bases not matched to a gene: 4. This CDR3 contains 16 residues. CDR1 LGHDT and CDR2 YNNKEL come from the germline V gene (reference sequence). The CDR3 sequence is CASSQDASGRAYEQYF. The CDR3 bases are TGTGCCAGCAGCCAAGATGCCAGCGGGAGGGCCTACGAGCAGTACTTC.

This clonotype was seen a handful of times. The chain combines TRBV3-1 with TRBJ1-2; D is perhaps TRBD1 (5 bases). V lost 1 base and J 4 bases, leaving 13 bases between the germline ends. Looked up from germline, CDR1 is LGHDT and CDR2 is YNNKEL (reference sequence). The CDR3 is 15 residues long. The CDR3 coding sequence is TGTGCCAGCAGCCAAGGATCCGGGGCAGTCTATGGCTACACCTTC. Its translation is CASSQGSGAVYGYTF. The full variable domain, its missing parts supplied by reference TRBV3-1 and TRBJ1-2, is DTAVSQTPKYLVTQMGNDKSIKCEQNLGHDTMYWYKQDSKKFLKIMFSYNNKELIINETVPNRFSPKSPDKAHLNLHINSLELGDSAVYFCASSQGSGAVYGYTFGSGTRLTVV.

This clonotype was detected a few times. The V call is TRBV15, the J call TRBJ1-1; D unclear. In germline, CDR1 is LNHNV, CDR2 YYDKDF (reference sequence). V lost 0 bases and J 1 base, leaving 12 bases between the germline ends. The CDR3 totals 16 residues. The CDR3 reads CATSRDTLGSNTEAFF. The CDR3 nucleotides read TGTGCCACCAGCAGAGACACTCTAGGGTCGAACACTGAAGCTTTCTTT.

The gene calls are TRBV20-1 and TRBJ2-1, with a tentative D call TRBD1 (6 bases). This CDR3 comprises 15 residues. In germline, CDR1 is DFQATT, CDR2 SNEGSKA (reference sequence). The V end lost 2 bases, the J end lost 8 bases, and 19 bases lay between the germline ends. The CDR3 loop is CSARLPTGSGDEQFF. CDR3 coding DNA: TGCAGTGCTAGATTGCCTACAGGGTCTGGCGATGAGCAGTTCTTC.

A word on this clonotype: With a much larger clone just one base away, this may be a read error. The chain couples TRBV10-3 to TRBJ2-1, with D perhaps TRBD1 or TRBD2 (5 bases each). Trimming removed 2 bases at V and 10 bases at J, with 12 bases between. Germline V gene data show CDR1 as ENHRY and CDR2 as SYGVKD. The CDR3 totals 13 residues. CDR3 amino acids: CAISEGTRSEQFF. The CDR3 region has the DNA TGTGCCATCAGTGAGGGGACCAGATCCGAGCAGTTCTTC.

J is TRBJ2-7 and V is TRBV7-6; D might be TRBD2 (5 bases). CDR1 SGHVS and CDR2 FNYEAQ come from the germline V gene. The CDR3 consists of 15 residues. V lost 5 bases, J lost 3 bases, and 17 bases lay in between. Written as DNA, the CDR3 is TGTGCCAGCAGCCCGGCCGTGGGAGTTGGCTACGAGCAGTACTTC. This encodes CASSPAVGVGYEQYF.

This clonotype was seen once. The rearrangement uses TRBV10-3 and TRBJ2-7; D uncertain. This CDR3 has 12 amino acids. Germline V gene sequence: CDR1 ENHRY, CDR2 SYGVKD. V was clipped by 4 bases and J by 2 bases, with 6 bases between them. CDR3 nucleotides: TGTGCCATCAGTGTTCAAACCTACGAGCAGTACTTC. Translating gives CAISVQTYEQYF.

Concerning this clonotype itself: At one boundary the junction diverges from the germline segment, which might be a read error. The chain employs TRBV11-2 and TRBJ2-7, with D possibly matching TRBD1 (5 bases). Germline CDR1 SGHAT, CDR2 FQNNGV. This CDR3 has 13 residues. CDR3 coding DNA: TGTGCCAGCAGCGTAGAAGGGGTCTCCGAGCAGTACTTC. It specifies CASSVEGVSEQYF.

This clonotype showed up just once. Possible read error: a much larger clone is one base away. The rearrangement joins TRBV4-1 to TRBJ2-7; possibly TRBD2 for D (5 bases). The V gene's germline CDR1 is MGHRA and CDR2 YSYEKL. The length of the CDR3 is 13 residues. CDR3 region: CASSQASHYGQYF. In nucleotides, the CDR3 is TGCGCCAGCAGCCAAGCTAGCCATTACGGGCAGTACTTC.

The chain recombines TRBV28 with TRBJ2-7; a weak D match, TRBD2 (5 bases). The CDR3 covers 14 residues. With 8 bases removed from V and 0 bases from J, the gap between germline ends came to 14 bases. From germline, CDR1 is MDHEN and CDR2 SYDVKM. The CDR3 protein is CASPPSGSSYEQYF. The CDR3 DNA sequence: TGTGCCAGCCCTCCTTCGGGGAGCTCCTACGAGCAGTACTTC.

Concerning this clonotype: An end of the junction does not agree with germline; a read error may underlie this. The chain has TRBV10-2 and TRBJ2-1; D ambiguous. This CDR3 is built from 13 residues. Per germline, CDR1 WSHSY and CDR2 SAAADI. As DNA, the CDR3 is TGCGTCAGCAGTGAGTCGCCTAGTGATGAGCAGTTCTTC. Residues: CVSSESPSDEQFF.

The chain has TRBV10-3 and TRBJ2-1, with TRBD1 matching 8 bases. Germline V gene lookup returns CDR1 ENHRY and CDR2 SYGVKD. J gave up 6 bases and V 7 bases, and 14 bases lay outside the gene matches. This CDR3 region has 16 residues. The CDR3 loop is CAIKPDRVFLSNEQFF. CDR3 bases: TGTGCCATCAAACCGGACAGGGTATTTTTAAGCAATGAGCAGTTCTTC.

This clonotype has only a few counts. The rearrangement joins TRBV27 to TRBJ2-7; possibly TRBD2 for D (5 bases). Germline V CDR1 and CDR2: MNHEY, SMNVEV (reference sequence). The V and J ends lost 3 bases and 7 bases respectively, with 16 bases between them. This CDR3 comprises 14 residues. The CDR3 DNA sequence: TGTGCCAGCAGTTTGGTGAGGACTCCTAGAGAGCAGTACTTC. The encoded protein is CASSLVRTPREQYF.

The J gene is TRBJ2-3, the V gene TRBV6-2 or TRBV6-3; D ambiguous. Germline V gene sequence: CDR1 MNHEY, CDR2 SVGEGT. Trimming pared 8 bases from V and 3 bases from J, leaving 12 bases between. This CDR3 has 13 residues. The CDR3 spells CASEADPTDTQYF. The CDR3 DNA reads as TGTGCCAGCGAGGCAGATCCAACAGATACGCAGTATTTT.

V and J are TRBV6-5 and TRBJ2-1; the match to TRBD2 covers 11 bases. V lost 6 bases, J lost 4 bases, and 8 bases stayed unmatched. The CDR3 is 16 amino acids. CDR1 MNHEY and CDR2 SVGAGI come from the germline V gene. CDR3 sequence reads: CASSHSGTSGYNEQFF. The CDR3, as DNA: TGTGCCAGCAGCCATTCCGGGACTAGCGGTTACAATGAGCAGTTCTTC.

This clonotype came up a few times. The chain has TRBV12-3 or TRBV12-4 and TRBJ2-3, with 8 bases lining up with TRBD2. The CDR3 totals 15 residues. Trimming cost V 7 bases and J 5 bases; bases outside gene matches: 11. DNA for the CDR3: TGTGCCAGCAACCACGGGGGACTAGGTCTAGATACGCAGTATTTT. Translated: CASNHGGLGLDTQYF.